This T cell receptor beta chain was sequenced in a study of shared clonotypes between healthy human individuals. In its sample, this clone was seen once. There are 14 residues in the CDR3. The V end lost 3 bases, the J end lost 3 bases, and 10 bases lay between the germline ends. Per germline, CDR1 SNHLY and CDR2 FYNNEI. Using immunoSEQ multiplex PCR, the repertoire was profiled, and TCRdb retains in-frame clones only, with some absent. The sample holds hundreds of thousands of clones, around 96% seen once. This receptor was identified in a young man in good health. The sample consisted of memory CD8+ T cells sorted from blood. Subset reported: CD45RO+ cells pooled with CCR7-negative TemRA cells. The chain combines TRBV2 with TRBJ2-3; D is ambiguous. As DNA, the CDR3 is TGTGCCAGCAGTGATACGGGTTCTACAGATACGCAGTATTTT. It specifies CASSDTGSTDTQYF.